This T cell receptor (beta chain) was sequenced for a study of vaccination effects on CD4 cells after COVID-19. Study-wide background: Vaccination of participants consisted of two doses of either the BNT162b2 or mRNA-1273 vaccine. At 16 days and one week before vaccination, two convalescent patients gave samples.

In this sample, this clone turned up a few times. The antigen is undetermined. Peptide-pool stimulation followed by sequencing identified expanded antigen-specific CD4+ clonotypes in the ViraFEST assay. The culture ran for less than 12 days, and then CD4+ T cells were isolated. This person's SARS-CoV-2 infection, confirmed by PCR, occurred between March and December 2020. Peptides at roughly 9.2 ug/ml and IL-2 at about 9.3 IU/ml were added to two million PBMC per well. Days 3 and 7 were when half the medium was replaced with IL-2 medium. V was shortened by 5 bases and J by 4 bases, with 12 bases between the two germline ends. CDR3 length: 15 amino acids. The germline gives CDR1 SGHVS, CDR2 FNYEAQ. Produced via immunoSEQ multiplex PCR; TCRdb's table is partial and in-frame only. The data contain tens of thousands of clones, 76% of them singletons.

This sequence was found in a human donor who had a prior SARS-CoV-2 infection. The sample consisted of CD4+ T cells from PBMCs cultured with HIV peptides, taken before COVID-19 vaccination. The sample's subset: HIV-1 Nef peptide pool negative control/reference culture. J is TRBJ1-6 and V is TRBV7-6, with a weak D call TRBD1 (6 bases). The CDR3 DNA is TGTGCCAGCAGCGCCCGGACAGCATATAATTCACCCCTCCACTTT. Protein product: CASSARTAYNSPLHF.